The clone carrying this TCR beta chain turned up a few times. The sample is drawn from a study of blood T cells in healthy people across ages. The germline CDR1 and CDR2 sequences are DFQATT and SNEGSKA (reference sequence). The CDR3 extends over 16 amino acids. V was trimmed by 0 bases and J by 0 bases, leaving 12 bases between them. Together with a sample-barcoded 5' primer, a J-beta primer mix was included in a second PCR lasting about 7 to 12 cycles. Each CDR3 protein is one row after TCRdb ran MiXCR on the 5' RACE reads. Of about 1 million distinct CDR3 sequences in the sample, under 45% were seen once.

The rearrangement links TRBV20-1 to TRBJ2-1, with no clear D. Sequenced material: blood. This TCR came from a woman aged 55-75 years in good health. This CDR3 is CSAREPTVLSYNEQFF. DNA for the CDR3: TGCAGTGCTAGAGAACCAACGGTCCTCTCCTACAATGAGCAGTTCTTC.